The sequence of this T cell receptor (beta chain) was determined in a study of CD8 T cells in Susac syndrome (dated by TCRdb to the late 2010s). Context from the whole study: Repertoire sequencing was used to test whether CD8+ T cell activation and differentiation in Susac syndrome was antigen driven. The study compared CD8+ T cell repertoire clonality among 12 healthy donors, about 14 Susac syndrome patients and 15 multiple sclerosis patients. General conclusions and limits of the study: The TCR sequencing and HLA analysis was acknowledged to have included a relatively small number of individuals.

The CDR3 covers 12 residues, taking in both the cysteine and the phenylalanine. Only the CDR3 part of the read is kept: 36 bases, read in frame from the first base. The germline V gene (reference sequence) yields PRHDT for CDR1 and FYEKMQ for CDR2. Ends trimmed: V by 4 bases, J by 10 bases; bases unmatched to a gene: 3. High-throughput TCR beta sequencing profiled peripheral blood CD8+ and CD4+ T cells from healthy donors, Susac syndrome patients and multiple sclerosis patients. The multiple sclerosis controls were treatment-naive patients whose relapsing-remitting disease, either stable or active, fulfilled the revised McDonald criteria. Bulk CD8+ and CD4+ T cells were purified magnetically by negative isolation, whereas CD8+ TEMRA cells were enriched by FACS. Blood was drawn into EDTA tubes, processed within 24 hours, and PBMCs were isolated by density gradient centrifugation. PBMCs intended for TCR sequencing were cryopreserved in liquid nitrogen and thawed later in a water bath at 37 degrees C. The sorted or isolated CD4+, CD8+ and CD8+ TEMRA cells had a purity of 90% or higher.

RNA was extracted using the RNeasy kit, and 0.5 to 1 microgram was reverse transcribed with random hexamers. The immunoSEQ multiplex PCR assay, covering 54 Vbeta and 13 Jbeta segments, was used to amplify TCR beta CDR3 regions. Bias from PCR amplification was corrected by using a synthetic template baseline for primer optimization and for computational correction. Under the source paper's analysis protocol: Reads were annotated to V, D and J genes according to IMGT and were analyzed with immunoSEQ Analyzer, with only productive sequences retained. Clonality was calculated as one minus the Shannon entropy normalized by log2 of the number of productive unique sequences. For each patient and control, public and private clones were evaluated among the 100 most prevalent clones. Clones were defined as Susac-specific if absent from the healthy and MS cohorts, from over a thousand published viral clones and from other ImmuneACCESS disease sequences. Through fastp at Q25 and MiXCR, TCRdb rebuilt clones from the public reads, retaining in-frame beta chains. Each entry is one CDR3 protein sequence, shown with its most common DNA and genes. TCRdb's processing, not the authors', yielded these V and J calls. The sample contains under 550,000 distinct CDR3 sequences, more than 80% of them found a single time. Together, the top ten hold 0.09% to 0.15% of the sample.

Comment on this clonotype: Its specific antigen is unknown. No base quality information exists; no much larger clone differs at one position.

This clonotype originated in a human donor with multiple sclerosis. The rearrangement joined TRBV13 to TRBJ2-1; a stretch of 8 junction bases matches TRBD2. Sequencing was performed on CD8+ T cells from PBMCs. The CDR3 is CASSSVAGEQFF. Read as DNA, the sequence is TGTGCCAGCAGCTCGGTAGCGGGGGAGCAGTTCTTC.